This T cell receptor beta chain was profiled in a study of T cells in Graves' hyperthyroidism and ophthalmopathy. The CDR3 regions of TCR beta were amplified from RNA transcripts. The TCR CDR3 was amplified in a first-round RT-PCR using the HTBI primer set. TCRdb redid the calling of the multiplex PCR reads with MiXCR, one entry per CDR3 protein. The sample yields about 530,000 distinct CDR3 sequences, 17% seen once. Germline V gene data show CDR1 as DFQATT and CDR2 as SNEGSKA (reference sequence). The length of the CDR3 is 15 residues. V lost 3 bases and J lost 2; bases outside the gene matches: 4. It was uncontrolled infection, other autoimmune disease, pregnancy or lactation that excluded patients.

The TCR was taken from a young woman with Graves' ophthalmopathy. Specimen: blood. The J gene is TRBJ2-3, the V gene TRBV20-1, with 11 bases aligning to TRBD2. This CDR3 is CSARVGLADTDTQYF. CDR3 DNA: TGCAGTGCTAGGGTGGGACTAGCGGACACAGATACGCAGTATTTT.